The sequence of this T cell receptor beta chain was determined in a study of blood T cell repertoires in COVID-19. Study-level information: Material from acute and convalescent COVID-19 was sourced from the United States, Italy and Spain. PBMCs, B-cell-depleted T cells, or T cells provided the cDNA or gDNA that made up the material.

Original data processing: Researchers report that nucleated cell counts were estimated from reference gene primer amplification. Profiled with immunoSEQ multiplex PCR; TCRdb holds only in-frame clones, not every one. V and J calls and clone size are given by that table; D and trimming were obtained from the DNA. The repertoire includes about 190,000 clones, roughly 89% of them detected once, and 5.5% to 7.5% sits in the top ten. V shed 2 bases, J shed 5 bases, and the junction held 4 bases outside the gene matches. Looked up from germline, CDR1 is MNHEY and CDR2 is SMNVEV (reference sequence). The CDR3 has 14 residues.

The specimen sequenced was peripheral blood. The source is a man in his forties with acute or convalescent COVID-19. The V and J genes are TRBV27 and TRBJ2-7, with 9 bases identical to TRBD1. In nucleotides, the CDR3 is TGTGCCAGCAGTTTAAGGAGGACAGGGGACGAGCAGTACTTC. Protein product: CASSLRRTGDEQYF.